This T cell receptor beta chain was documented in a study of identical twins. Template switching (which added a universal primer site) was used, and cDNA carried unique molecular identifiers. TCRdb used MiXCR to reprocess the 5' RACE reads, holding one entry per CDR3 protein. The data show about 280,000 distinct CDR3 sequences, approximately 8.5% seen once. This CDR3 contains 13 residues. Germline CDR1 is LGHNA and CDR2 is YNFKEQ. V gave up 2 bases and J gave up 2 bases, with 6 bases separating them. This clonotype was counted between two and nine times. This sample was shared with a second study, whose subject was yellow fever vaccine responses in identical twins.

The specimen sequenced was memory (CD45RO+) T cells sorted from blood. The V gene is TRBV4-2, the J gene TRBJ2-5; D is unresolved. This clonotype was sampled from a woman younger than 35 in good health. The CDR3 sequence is CASSQHQQETQYF. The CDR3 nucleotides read TGTGCCAGCAGCCAACATCAACAAGAGACCCAGTACTTC.